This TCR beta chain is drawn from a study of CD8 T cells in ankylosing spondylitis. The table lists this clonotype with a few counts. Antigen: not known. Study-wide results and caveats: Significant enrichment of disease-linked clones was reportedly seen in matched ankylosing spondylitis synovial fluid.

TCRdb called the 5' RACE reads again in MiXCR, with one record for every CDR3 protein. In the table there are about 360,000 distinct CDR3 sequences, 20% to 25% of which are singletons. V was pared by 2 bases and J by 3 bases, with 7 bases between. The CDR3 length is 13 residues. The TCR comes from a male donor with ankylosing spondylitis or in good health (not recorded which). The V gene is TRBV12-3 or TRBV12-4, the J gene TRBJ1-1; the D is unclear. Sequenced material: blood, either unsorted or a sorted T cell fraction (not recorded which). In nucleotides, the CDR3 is TGTGCCAGCAGTTTAAACAGTTACACTGAAGCTTTCTTT. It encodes CASSLNSYTEAFF.